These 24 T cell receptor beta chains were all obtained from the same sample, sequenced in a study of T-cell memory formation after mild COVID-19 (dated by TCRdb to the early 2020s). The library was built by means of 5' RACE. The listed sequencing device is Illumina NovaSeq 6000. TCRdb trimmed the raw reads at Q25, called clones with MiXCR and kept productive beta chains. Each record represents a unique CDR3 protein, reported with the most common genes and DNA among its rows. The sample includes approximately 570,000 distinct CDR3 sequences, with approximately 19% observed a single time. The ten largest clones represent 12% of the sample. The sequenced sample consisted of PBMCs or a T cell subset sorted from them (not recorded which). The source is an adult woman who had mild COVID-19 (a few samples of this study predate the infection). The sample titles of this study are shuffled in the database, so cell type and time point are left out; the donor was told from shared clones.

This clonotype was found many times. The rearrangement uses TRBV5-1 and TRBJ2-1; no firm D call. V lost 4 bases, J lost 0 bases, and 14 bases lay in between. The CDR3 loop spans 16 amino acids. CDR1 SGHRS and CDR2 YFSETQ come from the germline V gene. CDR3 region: CASSPTRSTSYNEQFF. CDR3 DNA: TGCGCCAGCAGCCCCACGCGGAGCACCTCCTACAATGAGCAGTTCTTC.

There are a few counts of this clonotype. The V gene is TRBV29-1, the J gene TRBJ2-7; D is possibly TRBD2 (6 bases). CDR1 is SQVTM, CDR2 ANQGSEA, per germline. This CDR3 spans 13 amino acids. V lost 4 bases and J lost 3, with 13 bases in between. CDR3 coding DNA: TGCAGCGTTGTTCTGGCGGGACTCTACGAGCAGTACTTC. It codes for CSVVLAGLYEQYF.

CDR3 residues: CASSQGRRFEQYF. The DNA of the CDR3 is TGCGCCAGCAGCCAAGGGCGCCGCTTCGAGCAGTACTTC. The V gene is TRBV4-3, the J gene TRBJ2-7; no firm D call. The V gene's germline CDR1 is LGHNA and CDR2 YSLEER. This CDR3 spans 13 amino acids. The ends were cut back, 1 base at V and 6 bases at J, with 10 bases in the middle.

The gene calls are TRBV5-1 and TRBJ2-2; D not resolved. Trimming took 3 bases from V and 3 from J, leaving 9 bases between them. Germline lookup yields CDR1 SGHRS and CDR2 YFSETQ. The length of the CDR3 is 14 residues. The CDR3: CASSSWEDTGELFF. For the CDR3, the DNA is TGCGCCAGCAGCTCATGGGAAGACACCGGGGAGCTGTTTTTT.

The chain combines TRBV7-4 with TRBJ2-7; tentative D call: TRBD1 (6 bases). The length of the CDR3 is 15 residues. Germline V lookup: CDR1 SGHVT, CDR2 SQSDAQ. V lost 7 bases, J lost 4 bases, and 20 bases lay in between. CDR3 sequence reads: CASKGFSTGIYEQYF. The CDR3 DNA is TGTGCCAGCAAAGGGTTCTCGACAGGAATTTACGAGCAGTACTTC.

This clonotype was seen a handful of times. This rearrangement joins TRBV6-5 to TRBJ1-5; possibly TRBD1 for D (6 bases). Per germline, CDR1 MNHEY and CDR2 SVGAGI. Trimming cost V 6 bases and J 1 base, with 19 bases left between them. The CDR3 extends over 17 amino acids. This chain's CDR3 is CASSPSPGVLSNQPQHF. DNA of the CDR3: TGTGCCAGCAGCCCCTCTCCAGGGGTGTTGAGCAATCAGCCCCAGCATTTT.

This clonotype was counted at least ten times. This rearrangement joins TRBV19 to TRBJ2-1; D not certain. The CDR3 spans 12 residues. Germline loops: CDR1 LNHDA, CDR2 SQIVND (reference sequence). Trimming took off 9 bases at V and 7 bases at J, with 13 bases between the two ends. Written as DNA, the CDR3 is TGTGCCAGCTCCCCGGGCAGGAATGAGCAGTTCTTC. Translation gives CASSPGRNEQFF. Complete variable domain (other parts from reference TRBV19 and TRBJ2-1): DGGITQSPKYLFRKEGQNVTLSCEQNLNHDAMYWYRQDPGQGLRLIYYSQIVNDFQKGDIAEGYSVSREKKESFPLTVTSAQKNPTAFYLCASSPGRNEQFFGPGTRLTVL.

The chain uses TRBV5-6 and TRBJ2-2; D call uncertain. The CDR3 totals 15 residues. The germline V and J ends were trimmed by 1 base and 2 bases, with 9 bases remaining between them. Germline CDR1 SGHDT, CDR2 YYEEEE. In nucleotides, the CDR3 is TGTGCCAGCAGCTTGTTTGGTCGTAACACCGGGGAGCTGTTTTTT. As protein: CASSLFGRNTGELFF. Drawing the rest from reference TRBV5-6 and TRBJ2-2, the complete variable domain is DAGVTQSPTHLIKTRGQQVTLRCSPKSGHDTVSWYQQALGQGPQFIFQYYEEEERQRGNFPDRFSGHQFPNYSSELNVNALLLGDSALYLCASSLFGRNTGELFFGEGSRLTVL.

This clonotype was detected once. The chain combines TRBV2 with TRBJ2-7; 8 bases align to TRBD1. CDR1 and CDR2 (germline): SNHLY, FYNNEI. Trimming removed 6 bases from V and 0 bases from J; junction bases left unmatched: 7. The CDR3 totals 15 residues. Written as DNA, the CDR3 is TGTGCCAGCAGGACGGGACAGGATGGCTCCTACGAGCAGTACTTC. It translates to CASRTGQDGSYEQYF.

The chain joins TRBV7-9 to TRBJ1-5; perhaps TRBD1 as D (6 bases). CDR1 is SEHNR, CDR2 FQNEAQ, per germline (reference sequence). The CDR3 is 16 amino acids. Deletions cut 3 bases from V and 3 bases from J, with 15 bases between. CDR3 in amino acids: CASSFTTGFNNQPQHF. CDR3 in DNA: TGTGCCAGCAGCTTCACCACAGGGTTTAACAATCAGCCCCAGCATTTT.

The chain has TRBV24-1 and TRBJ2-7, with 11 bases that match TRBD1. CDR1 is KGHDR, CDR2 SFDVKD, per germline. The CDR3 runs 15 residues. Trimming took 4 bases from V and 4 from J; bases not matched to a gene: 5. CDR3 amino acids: CATSDPGQGDYEQYF. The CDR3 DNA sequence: TGTGCCACCAGTGACCCGGGACAGGGGGATTACGAGCAGTACTTC.

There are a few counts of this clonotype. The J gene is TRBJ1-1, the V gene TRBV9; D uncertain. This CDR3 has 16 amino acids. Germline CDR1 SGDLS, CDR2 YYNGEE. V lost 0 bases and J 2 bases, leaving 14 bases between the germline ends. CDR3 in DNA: TGTGCCAGCAGCGTAGGTATCTCTGGGGATAACACTGAAGCTTTCTTT. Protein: CASSVGISGDNTEAFF.

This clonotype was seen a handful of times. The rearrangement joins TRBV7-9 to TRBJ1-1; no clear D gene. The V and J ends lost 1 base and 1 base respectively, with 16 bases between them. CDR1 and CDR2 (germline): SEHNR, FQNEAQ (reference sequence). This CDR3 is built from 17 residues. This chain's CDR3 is CASSLVSGLRSNTEAFF. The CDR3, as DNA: TGTGCCAGCAGCTTAGTCTCTGGGCTTAGATCGAACACTGAAGCTTTCTTT.

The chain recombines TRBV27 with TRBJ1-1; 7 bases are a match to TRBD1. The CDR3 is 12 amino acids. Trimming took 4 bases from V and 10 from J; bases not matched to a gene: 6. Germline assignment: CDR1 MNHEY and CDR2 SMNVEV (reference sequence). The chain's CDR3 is CASSSIQGTAFF. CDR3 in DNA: TGTGCCAGCAGTTCAATACAGGGGACAGCTTTCTTT.

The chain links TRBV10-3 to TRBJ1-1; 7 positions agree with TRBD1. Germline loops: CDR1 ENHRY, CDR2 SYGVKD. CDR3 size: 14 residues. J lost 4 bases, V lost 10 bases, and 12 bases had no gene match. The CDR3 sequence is CATEQQGHATEAFF. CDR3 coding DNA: TGTGCCACCGAACAACAGGGGCATGCCACTGAAGCTTTCTTT.

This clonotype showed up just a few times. The DNA of the CDR3 is TGCGCCAGCAGCTGGCGACAGGGAGGGTCCTACGAGCAGTACTTC. As protein: CASSWRQGGSYEQYF. V usage is TRBV5-1 and J usage is TRBJ2-7; the D gene could be TRBD1 or TRBD2 (7 bases each). Trimming took 3 bases from V and 1 from J, leaving 14 bases between them. This CDR3 has 15 residues. CDR1 is SGHRS, CDR2 YFSETQ, per germline.

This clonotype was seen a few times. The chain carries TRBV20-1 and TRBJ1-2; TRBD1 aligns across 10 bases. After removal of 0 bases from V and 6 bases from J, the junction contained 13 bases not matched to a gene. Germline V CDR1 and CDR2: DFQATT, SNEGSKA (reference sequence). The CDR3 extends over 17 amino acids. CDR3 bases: TGCAGTGCTAGAGATGCGGACCTATCGACAGGGGGCAATGGCTACACCTTC. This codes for CSARDADLSTGGNGYTF.

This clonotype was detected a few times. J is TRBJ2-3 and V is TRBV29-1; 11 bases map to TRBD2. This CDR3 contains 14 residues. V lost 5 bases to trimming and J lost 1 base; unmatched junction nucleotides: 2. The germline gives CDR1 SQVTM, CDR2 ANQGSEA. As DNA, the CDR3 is TGCAGCGTTTCGACTAGCGGGGGCACAGATACGCAGTATTTT. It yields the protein CSVSTSGGTDTQYF.

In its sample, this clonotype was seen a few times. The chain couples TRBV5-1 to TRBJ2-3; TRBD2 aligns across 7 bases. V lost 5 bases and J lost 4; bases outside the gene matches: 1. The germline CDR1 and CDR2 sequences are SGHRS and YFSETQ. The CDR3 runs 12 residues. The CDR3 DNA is TGCGCCAGCAGTCGGGAGGCAGATACGCAGTATTTT. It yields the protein CASSREADTQYF.

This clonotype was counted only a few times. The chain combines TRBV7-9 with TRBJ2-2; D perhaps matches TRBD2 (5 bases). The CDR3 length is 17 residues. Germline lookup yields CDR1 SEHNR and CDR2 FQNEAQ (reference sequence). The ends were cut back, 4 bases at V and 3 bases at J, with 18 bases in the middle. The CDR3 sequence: CASSSLLWGEDTGELFF. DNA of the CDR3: TGTGCCAGCAGCTCTCTCTTATGGGGAGAGGACACCGGGGAGCTGTTTTTT.

DNA of the CDR3: TGTGCCAGCATAAACGAGCGGGGCCCAAACACTGAAGCTTTCTTT. Translated, it gives CASINERGPNTEAFF. The chain uses TRBV7-9 and TRBJ1-1, with a possible D match to TRBD1 (5 bases). CDR1 is SEHNR and CDR2 is FQNEAQ in the germline V gene (reference sequence). Trimming took off 7 bases at V and 2 bases at J, with 17 bases between the two ends. CDR3 length: 15 amino acids.

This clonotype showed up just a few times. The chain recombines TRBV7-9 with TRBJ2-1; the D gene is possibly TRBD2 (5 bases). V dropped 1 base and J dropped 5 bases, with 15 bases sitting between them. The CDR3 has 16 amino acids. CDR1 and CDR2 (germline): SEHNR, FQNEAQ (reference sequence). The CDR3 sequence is CASSLDTRIFHNEQFF. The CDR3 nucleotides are TGTGCCAGCAGCTTAGATACTAGGATTTTCCACAATGAGCAGTTCTTC.

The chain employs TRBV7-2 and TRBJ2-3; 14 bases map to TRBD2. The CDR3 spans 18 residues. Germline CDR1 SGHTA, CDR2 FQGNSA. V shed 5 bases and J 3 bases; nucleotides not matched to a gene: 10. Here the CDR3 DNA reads TGTGCCAGCAGCCCCGGGACTAGCGGGGGTCGAGTGACAGATACGCAGTATTTT. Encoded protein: CASSPGTSGGRVTDTQYF. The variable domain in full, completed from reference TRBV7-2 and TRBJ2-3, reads GAGVSQSPSNKVTEKGKDVELRCDPISGHTALYWYRQSLGQGLEFLIYFQGNSAPDKSGLPSDRFSAERTGGSVSTLTIQRTQQEDSAVYLCASSPGTSGGRVTDTQYFGPGTRLTVL.

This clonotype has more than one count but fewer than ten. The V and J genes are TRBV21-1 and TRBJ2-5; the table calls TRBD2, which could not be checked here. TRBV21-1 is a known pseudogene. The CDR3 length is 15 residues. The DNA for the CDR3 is TGTGCCAGCAGCAAACTAGCGGGAAGTAAAGAGACCCAGTACTTC. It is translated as CASSKLAGSKETQYF.